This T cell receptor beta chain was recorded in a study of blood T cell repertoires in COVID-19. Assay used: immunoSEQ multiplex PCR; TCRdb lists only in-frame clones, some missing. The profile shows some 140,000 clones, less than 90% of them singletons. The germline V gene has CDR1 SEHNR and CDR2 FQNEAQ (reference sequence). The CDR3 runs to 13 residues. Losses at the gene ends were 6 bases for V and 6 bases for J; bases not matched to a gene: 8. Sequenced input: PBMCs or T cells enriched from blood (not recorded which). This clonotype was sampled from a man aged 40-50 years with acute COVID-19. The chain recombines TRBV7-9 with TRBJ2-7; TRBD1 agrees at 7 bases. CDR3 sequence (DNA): TGTGCCAGCAGTTCAACAGGGGTGGGCGAGCAGTACTTC. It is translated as CASSSTGVGEQYF.